This TCR beta chain was recovered during a study of T cell repertoires in cytomegalovirus infection. Background on the study: Through public TCR beta signatures, both CMV infection and matching HLA type were indicated.

The V and J ends lost 0 bases and 0 bases respectively, with 12 bases between them. There are 15 residues in the CDR3. CDR1 and CDR2 (germline): DFQATT, SNEGSKA (reference sequence). Via MiXCR, TCRdb re-called the reads, giving one row per CDR3 protein. This sample carries some 270,000 distinct CDR3 sequences, approximately 22% of them seen once, and the ten largest clones take roughly 19%. Of note for this clonotype: Its antigen remains unidentified.

The chain joins TRBV20-1 to TRBJ2-7, with D unresolved. This specimen consisted of cultured PBMCs, obtained from culture after CMV antigen stimulation. The TCR originated in a human donor in good health (CMV status not recorded). Some clones in this sample may be carry-over from other donors' samples. The DNA for the CDR3 is TGCAGTGCTAGAGATGAGGCCGGTGGCTCCTACGAGCAGTACTTC. The encoded protein is CSARDEAGGSYEQYF.